This TCR beta chain was obtained from a study of identical twins. In TCRdb, the 5' RACE reads were re-called with MiXCR into one record per CDR3 protein. The sample includes 250,000 or so distinct CDR3 sequences, 7.5% seen only once; the top ten take roughly 5%. Regarding this clonotype: Antigen: not known.

V was clipped by 4 bases and J by 0 bases; unmatched bases: 6. This CDR3 is 14 amino acids long. Germline-derived CDR1 and CDR2 are SQVTM and ANQGSEA. Whole-study findings and limits: Cross-sectional statistics, not tracking of the same donors, supported the conclusions.

These data also featured in a second study, about yellow fever vaccine responses in identical twins.

The sequencing sample was made of CD8+ T cells sorted from blood. The chain combines TRBV29-1 with TRBJ2-7; TRBD2 agrees at 7 bases. The sequence came from a woman between 18 and 30 years old in good health. CDR3 nucleotide sequence: TGCAGCGTTGTGTTTGGACTAGGCTCCTACGAGCAGTACTTC. It encodes CSVVFGLGSYEQYF.